This paragraph reports one TCR beta chain. CDR1 and CDR2 (germline): SGHTA, FQGNSA. This CDR3 is 16 amino acids long. The J segment lost 7 bases and the V segment lost 5 bases, leaving 11 bases of the junction unmatched. These data belong to a study of blood T cell repertoires in COVID-19. About the research overall: Sites in the United States, Italy and Spain provided acute and convalescent COVID-19 samples. Sample material is recorded as cDNA or gDNA derived from T cells, B-cell-depleted T cells, or PBMCs.

Researchers sorted participants into cohorts using their self-reported clinical history. Donors of Cohort 3 who recovered were those that had two negative PCRs, clearance, or symptom resolution. TCRdb's table, derived via immunoSEQ multiplex PCR, lists solely in-frame clones and lacks some. Here the sample spans 95,000 to 150,000 clones, roughly 84% being singletons. Source material: PBMCs or T cells enriched from blood (not recorded which). This receptor was taken from a woman in her twenties or thirties who had recovered from COVID-19. The V call is TRBV7-2, the J call TRBJ1-4; 9 positions agree with TRBD1. The CDR3 DNA follows: TGTGCCAGCAGCGTTGTACCCGGACAGGGGTCTGAAAAACTGTTTTTT. Translated: CASSVVPGQGSEKLFF.